One and the same sample provided the 24 T cell receptor beta chains below, sequenced in a study of T cells in Graves' hyperthyroidism and ophthalmopathy (dated by TCRdb to between 2018 and 2021). Preparation of the library involved multiplex PCR. For sequencing, an Illumina HiSeq 2000 was employed. TCR beta CDR3 regions were amplified from RNA transcripts. A first-round RT-PCR of the TCR CDR3 used the HTBI primer set with the Qiagen OneStep RT-PCR kit. Clones were called with MiXCR by TCRdb after fastp trimmed the public reads at Q25, and only in-frame beta chains were retained. For every CDR3 protein sequence, its rows merge into one entry that carries the most common genes and DNA. This sample comprises about 380,000 distinct CDR3 sequences, around 13% of them detected only once. Of the sample, about 20% is held by the ten largest clones. Sequencing was carried out using blood. All receptors come from a woman in her twenties or thirties with Graves' ophthalmopathy.

A few counts support this clonotype. The CDR3 is CASSPSVQFSGNTIYF. The DNA of the CDR3 is TGTGCCAGCTCACCGTCGGTCCAGTTCTCTGGAAACACCATATATTTT. V and J are TRBV18 and TRBJ1-3; no reliable D call. Deletions cut 3 bases from V and 0 bases from J, with 12 bases between. CDR3 length equals 16 residues. Germline V lookup: CDR1 KGHSH, CDR2 LQKENI.

Comment on this clonotype: The CDR3 carries no conserved terminal phenylalanine or tryptophan, so it likely arises from a read error. The chain links TRBV4-1 to TRBJ1-3; no clear D gene. Germline lookup yields CDR1 MGHRA and CDR2 YSYEKL. This CDR3 is built from 14 residues. V lost 0 bases, J lost 4 bases, and 7 bases lay in between. This CDR3 reads CASSQERRGNTIYI. CDR3 DNA: TGCGCCAGCAGCCAAGAACGTCGGGGAAACACCATATATATT.

The chain carries TRBV19 and TRBJ2-1, with 7 bases identical to TRBD2. Looked up from germline, CDR1 is LNHDA and CDR2 is SQIVND (reference sequence). This CDR3 region has 14 residues. The V segment lost 3 bases and the J segment 7 bases; nucleotides outside the gene matches: 6. CDR3 loop: CASSINGGRNEQFF. DNA of the CDR3: TGTGCCAGTAGTATTAACGGGGGGAGGAATGAGCAGTTCTTC.

This clonotype has just a few counts. The genes are TRBV9 and TRBJ1-3; D not resolved. The V end was cut by 6 bases, the J end by 1 base, with 2 bases between. Germline-derived CDR1 and CDR2 are SGDLS and YYNGEE. The CDR3 extends over 11 amino acids. CDR3 in DNA: TGTGCCAGCATGTCTGGAAACACCATATATTTT. Encoded protein: CASMSGNTIYF.

This clonotype showed up many times. This chain uses TRBV28 with TRBJ2-3, with 16 bases matching TRBD2. The germline gives CDR1 MDHEN, CDR2 SYDVKM. The junction had 16 bases not matched to a gene; V was cut back by 5 bases and J by 5 bases. This CDR3 has 20 amino acids. The CDR3 spells CASSPLAGLAGGPFGDTQYF. CDR3 in DNA: TGTGCCAGCAGTCCCCTGGCGGGACTAGCGGGGGGGCCATTCGGAGATACGCAGTATTTT.

This clonotype occurred many times. V is TRBV28 and J is TRBJ1-6, with a weak D call TRBD1 (6 bases). Germline V gene data show CDR1 as MDHEN and CDR2 as SYDVKM. The germline V and J ends were trimmed by 5 bases and 2 bases, with 19 bases remaining between them. There are 18 residues in the CDR3. The CDR3 nucleotides are TGTGCCAGCAGTGAGTTGAGGGGGGGAAGGACCTATAATTCACCCCTCCACTTT. This gives the protein CASSELRGGRTYNSPLHF.

Ten or more counts support this clonotype. The chain joins TRBV20-1 to TRBJ2-5, with D possibly being TRBD1 (6 bases). The germline CDR1 and CDR2 sequences are DFQATT and SNEGSKA (reference sequence). With 6 bases removed from V and 4 bases from J, the gap between germline ends came to 18 bases. This CDR3 contains 14 residues. The CDR3 coding sequence is TGCAGTGCCAACTCTTCACCAGGGGTAGAGACCCAGTACTTC. It translates to CSANSSPGVETQYF.

This clonotype was recorded many times. The chain links TRBV13 to TRBJ1-2, with D perhaps TRBD1 (6 bases). The CDR3 is 13 residues long. The germline gives CDR1 PRHDT, CDR2 FYEKMQ (reference sequence). V shed 1 base and J shed 6 bases, with 9 bases lying between them. The CDR3 loop reads CASSLVNRDGYTF. CDR3 DNA sequence: TGTGCCAGCAGCTTAGTCAACAGGGATGGCTACACCTTC. The full variable domain, in which reference TRBV13 and TRBJ1-2 provide the parts outside the CDR3, is AAGVIQSPRHLIKEKRETATLKCYPIPRHDTVYWYQQGPGQDPQFLISFYEKMQSDKGSIPDRFSAQQFSDYHSELNMSSLELGDSALYFCASSLVNRDGYTFGSGTRLTVV.

The chain combines TRBV12-3 or TRBV12-4 with TRBJ1-6; no firm D call. The V gene lost 2 bases and the J gene lost 10 bases, with 12 bases spanning the gap. CDR3 length: 14 amino acids. The DNA for the CDR3 is TGTGCCAGCAGTTTACTGCATCGGGCCTCACCCCTCCACTTT. Translated, it gives CASSLLHRASPLHF.

This clonotype was counted many times. This chain joins TRBV5-1 and TRBJ2-1, with a possible D match to TRBD2 (6 bases). CDR3 length: 14 amino acids. Trimming took 6 bases from V and 8 from J, leaving 18 bases between them. CDR1 and CDR2 from the germline V gene are SGHRS and YFSETQ. CDR3 loop: CASTEGTVSDEQFF. The CDR3 DNA reads as TGCGCCAGCACGGAGGGGACGGTGTCGGATGAGCAGTTCTTC.

This clonotype was observed many times. This chain links TRBV6-1 with TRBJ2-3; 15 bases fit TRBD2. V lost 6 bases, J lost 2 bases, and 3 bases stayed unmatched. Germline CDR1 MNHNS, CDR2 SASEGT. The CDR3 runs to 16 residues. The CDR3 DNA sequence: TGTGCCAGCAGGGGACTAGCGGGGGGCACCACAGATACGCAGTATTTT. Encoded protein: CASRGLAGGTTDTQYF.

This clonotype was seen at least ten times. This sequence joins TRBV7-8 and TRBJ2-6, with 11 bases aligning to TRBD1. Germline V gene data show CDR1 as SGHVS and CDR2 as FQNEAQ. This CDR3 is 18 amino acids long. The V and J ends lost 4 bases and 0 bases, in that order; junction bases with no gene match: 5. CDR3 DNA sequence: TGTGCCAGCAGCTCGGACAGGGGGCGCCACTCTGGGGCCAACGTCCTGACTTTC. Encoded protein: CASSSDRGRHSGANVLTF.

The chain links TRBV11-2 to TRBJ2-1, with 9 bases identical to TRBD1. The germline CDR1 and CDR2 sequences are SGHAT and FQNNGV. The CDR3 extends over 16 amino acids. The trim removed 2 bases at V and 5 bases at J, leaving 7 bases unmatched. CDR3: CASSLQGTGWNNEQFF. Written as DNA, the CDR3 is TGTGCCAGCAGCTTACAAGGGACAGGGTGGAACAATGAGCAGTTCTTC.

The sample holds a few counts of this clonotype. The V call is TRBV28, the J call TRBJ1-1; a possible D gene is TRBD1 (5 bases). The V gene's germline CDR1 is MDHEN and CDR2 SYDVKM. Trimming left V 8 bases short and J 1 base short, with 17 bases between. CDR3 length: 15 residues. Written as DNA, the CDR3 is TGTGCCAGCGGTCCAAGGGGCAGGCGGAACACTGAAGCTTTCTTT. Translated, it gives CASGPRGRRNTEAFF.

V is TRBV28 and J is TRBJ2-7; weak D call: TRBD2 (6 bases). The CDR3 contains 14 residues. V lost 1 base and J lost 4, with 11 bases in between. The germline CDR1 and CDR2 sequences are MDHEN and SYDVKM. CDR3 DNA: TGTGCCAGCAGTTTATTGGTGGCGGGGTACGAGCAGTACTTC. It specifies CASSLLVAGYEQYF.

This clonotype was counted at least ten times. The DNA is omitted, as the CDR3 cannot be located on it reliably, and the CDR3 follows TCRdb's listing. The chain uses TRBV2 and TRBJ2-1; no check of the table's D call, TRBD1, against the DNA was made. Germline CDR1 is SNHLY and CDR2 is FYNNEI. The CDR3 spans 11 residues, counting both ends. The CDR3 sequence is CASSVAAGAFF.

This chain connects TRBV6-2 or TRBV6-3 to TRBJ2-7, with 7 nucleotides matching TRBD1. CDR1 is MNHEY and CDR2 is SVGEGT in the germline V gene. Unmatched junction bases numbered 5, after V lost 6 bases and J lost 3 bases. This CDR3 is built from 13 residues. The CDR3 reads CASRTTGDYEQYF. CDR3 DNA sequence: TGTGCCAGCAGGACAACAGGGGACTACGAGCAGTACTTC.

This clonotype was counted ten times or more. This sequence joins TRBV28 and TRBJ1-6; 9 bases line up with TRBD1. The germline V gene has CDR1 MDHEN and CDR2 SYDVKM. This CDR3 comprises 15 residues. Trimming removed 7 bases from V and 3 bases from J; junction bases left unmatched: 4. The CDR3: CASIDRGIYNSPLHF. CDR3 DNA: TGTGCCAGCATAGACAGGGGGATCTATAATTCACCCCTCCACTTT.

This clonotype was observed a few times. The genes are TRBV7-9 and TRBJ1-1; D gene ambiguous. Between the trimmed V and J ends, which lost 8 bases and 6 bases, there was a span of 13 bases. This CDR3 contains 12 residues. Germline V gene sequence: CDR1 SEHNR, CDR2 FQNEAQ (reference sequence). The CDR3 nucleotides are TGTGCCAGCGGCCCGGACCTCGCTGAAGCTTTCTTT. Its protein is CASGPDLAEAFF.

This clonotype was seen ten or more times. CDR3 loop: CSARVPVVGGNNEQFF. Written as DNA, the CDR3 is TGCAGTGCTAGAGTCCCGGTAGTGGGGGGTAACAATGAGCAGTTCTTC. The genes are TRBV20-1 and TRBJ2-1, with D possibly being TRBD2 (6 bases). This CDR3 comprises 16 residues. With 1 base removed from V and 5 bases from J, the gap between germline ends came to 18 bases. Germline V gives CDR1 DFQATT, CDR2 SNEGSKA (reference sequence).

There are many counts of this clonotype. The J gene is TRBJ2-5, the V gene TRBV11-2, with TRBD2 as a possible D gene (5 bases). CDR3 length: 15 residues. V lost 5 bases, J lost 4 bases, and 17 bases lay in between. Germline CDR1 and CDR2: SGHAT and FQNNGV. This CDR3 is CASSPPAGALETQYF. The CDR3, as DNA: TGTGCCAGCAGCCCCCCCGCGGGCGCCTTAGAGACCCAGTACTTC.

In regard to this clonotype: It may be a read error: a sequence one base away is much more abundant. This chain links TRBV6-1 with TRBJ1-3; unclear D gene. This CDR3 region has 16 residues. In germline, CDR1 is MNHNS, CDR2 SASEGT. The CDR3 spells CASSPLAGSGGNTICF. The CDR3 DNA reads as TGTGCCAGCAGCCCTCTCGCGGGCTCTGGTGGAAACACCATATGTTTT.

This clonotype was recorded at least ten times. The V call is TRBV6-1, the J call TRBJ2-3, with a possible D match to TRBD1 (6 bases). From germline, CDR1 is MNHNS and CDR2 SASEGT. V lost 2 bases to trimming and J lost 8 bases, with 17 bases between them. CDR3 length: 15 amino acids. CDR3 loop: CASSERDKNFRTQYF. The CDR3 nucleotides are TGTGCCAGCAGTGAACGGGACAAGAATTTCCGTACGCAGTATTTT.

The rearrangement joins TRBV24-1 to TRBJ2-6; no reliable D call. CDR1 is KGHDR and CDR2 is SFDVKD in the germline V gene. Trimming stripped 4 bases from V and 0 bases from J, with 3 bases between. The CDR3 has 14 amino acids. The CDR3 sequence: CATSEDSGANVLTF. As DNA, the CDR3 is TGTGCCACCAGTGAGGACTCTGGGGCCAACGTCCTGACTTTC.